This T cell receptor beta chain was recorded in a study of blood T cell repertoires in COVID-19. Sequencing used immunoSEQ multiplex PCR; TCRdb keeps in-frame clones, though not all of them. The repertoire holds over 75,000 clones, with approximately 80% as singletons. CDR1 SQVTM and CDR2 ANQGSEA come from the germline V gene. Germline trimming cut 8 bases from V and 1 base from J; bases unmatched to any gene: 6. This CDR3 is 14 amino acids long. The clonotype comes from an older woman with acute or convalescent COVID-19. The chain uses TRBV29-1 and TRBJ2-1; TRBD2 matches at 9 bases. Sequenced sample: peripheral blood. CDR3 coding DNA: TGCAGCTACAGACTAGCGGCGTCCTACAATGAGCAGTTCTTC. Translating gives CSYRLAASYNEQFF.